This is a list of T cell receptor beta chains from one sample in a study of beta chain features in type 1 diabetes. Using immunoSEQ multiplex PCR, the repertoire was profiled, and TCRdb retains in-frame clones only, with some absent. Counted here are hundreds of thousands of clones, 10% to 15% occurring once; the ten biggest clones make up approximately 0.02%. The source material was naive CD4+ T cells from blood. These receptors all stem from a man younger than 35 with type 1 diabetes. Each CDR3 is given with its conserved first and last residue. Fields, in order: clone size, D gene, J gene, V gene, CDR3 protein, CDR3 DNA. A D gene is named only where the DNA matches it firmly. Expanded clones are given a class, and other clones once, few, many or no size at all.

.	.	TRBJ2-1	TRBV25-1	CASSGYVYNEQFF	TGTGCCAGCAGTGGCTATGTCTACAATGAGCAGTTCTTC
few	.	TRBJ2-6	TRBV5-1	CASRDAGANVLTF	TGCGCCAGCAGGGACGCTGGGGCCAACGTCCTGACTTTC
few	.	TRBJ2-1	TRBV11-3	CASSFQGGHNEQFF	TGTGCCAGCAGCTTCCAGGGAGGCCACAATGAGCAGTTCTTC
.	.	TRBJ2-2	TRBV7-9	CASSYSGNTGELFF	TGTGCCAGCAGCTACAGCGGGAACACCGGGGAGCTGTTTTTT
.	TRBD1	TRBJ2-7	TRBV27	CASSLTGVYEQYF	TGTGCCAGCAGTCTGACAGGGGTTTACGAGCAGTACTTC
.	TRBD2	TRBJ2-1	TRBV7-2	CASSLALAAGDEQFF	TGTGCCAGCAGCTTAGCTTTAGCAGCGGGGGATGAGCAGTTCTTC
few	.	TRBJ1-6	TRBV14	CASSLGGDNNSPLHF	TGTGCCAGCAGTCTCGGGGGGGACAATAATTCACCCCTCCACTTT
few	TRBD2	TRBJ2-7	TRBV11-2	CASSLLAGGLAGARERQYF	TGTGCCAGCAGCTTATTAGCCGGGGGACTAGCGGGGGCCCGTGAAAGGCAGTACTTC
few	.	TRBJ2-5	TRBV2	CASSGVDRIQETQYF	TGTGCCAGCAGTGGAGTCGACCGGATTCAAGAGACCCAGTACTTC
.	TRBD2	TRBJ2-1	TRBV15	CATRMRLAGNEQFF	TGTGCCACCAGAATGAGACTAGCGGGGAATGAGCAGTTCTTC